The clone carrying this T cell receptor (beta chain) was seen a few times. Its antigen is still unknown. Reverse transcribing all isolated RNA meant expressed TCRB transcripts were sequenced. The method was immunoSEQ multiplex PCR; TCRdb's version includes in-frame clones alone and lacks a portion of them. The table includes about 650,000 clones, around 11% detected once. The data were taken from a study of beta chain features in type 1 diabetes. Regarding the study as a whole: In every one of the four CD4+ subsets, TCRB CDR3s were moderately but significantly shorter in Type 1 diabetes patients.

CDR1 is LNHNV, CDR2 YYDKDF, per germline (reference sequence). V lost 5 bases to trimming and J lost 6 bases; unmatched junction nucleotides: 4. The CDR3 has 13 amino acids. This clonotype was sampled from a man in his thirties or forties with type 1 diabetes. The sample comprised naive CD4+ T cells from blood. This chain connects TRBV15 to TRBJ2-1, with 7 bases matching TRBD1. CDR3 sequence: CATSGGQINEQFF. In nucleotides, the CDR3 is TGTGCCACCAGCGGGGGACAGATCAATGAGCAGTTCTTC.